These T cell receptor beta chains were read from a single sample in a study of shared clonotypes between healthy human individuals. Clones were read by immunoSEQ multiplex PCR, and TCRdb kept only the in-frame ones, dropping some. The repertoire holds approximately 100,000 clones, with approximately 61% as singletons. The sequencing sample was made of memory CD8+ T cells sorted from blood. The source of these receptors is a man aged 30 to 45 in good health. CDR3s include the opening cysteine and the closing phenylalanine or tryptophan. The listing skips clone size in some rows; elsewhere it reads once, few, many or a size class.

abundance: many; v_gene: TRBV11-2; j_gene: TRBJ1-2; CDR3aa: CASSLEAGGGYYGYTF
abundance: .; v_gene: TRBV2; j_gene: TRBJ2-2; CDR3aa: CASNGGNTGELFF
abundance: .; v_gene: TRBV5-8; j_gene: TRBJ2-3; CDR3aa: CASSLKVRRAADTQYF
abundance: .; v_gene: TRBV7-9; j_gene: TRBJ2-2; CDR3aa: CASSHPTGQGYTGELFF
abundance: many; v_gene: TRBV27; j_gene: TRBJ1-1; CDR3aa: CASSLREANTEAFF
abundance: .; v_gene: TRBV25-1; j_gene: TRBJ1-5; CDR3aa: CAHRTGEVDQPQHF
abundance: .; v_gene: TRBV5-1; j_gene: TRBJ2-5; CDR3aa: CASSFGVGETQYF
abundance: few; v_gene: TRBV28; j_gene: TRBJ2-1; CDR3aa: CASNGGLSGDEQFF
abundance: .; v_gene: TRBV7-9; j_gene: TRBJ2-2; CDR3aa: CASSFLSGGELFF
abundance: .; v_gene: TRBV7-3; j_gene: TRBJ2-1; CDR3aa: CASSLGRADYNEQFF
abundance: .; v_gene: TRBV28; j_gene: TRBJ2-3; CDR3aa: CASSKDSSRADTQYF
abundance: few; v_gene: TRBV5-1; j_gene: TRBJ2-3; CDR3aa: CASSLGRVTDTQYF
abundance: once; v_gene: TRBV5-4; j_gene: TRBJ2-3; CDR3aa: CASRPTIQGAGTDTQYF
abundance: .; v_gene: TRBV7-8; j_gene: TRBJ2-1; CDR3aa: CASSLSGGPGFF
abundance: .; v_gene: TRBV28; j_gene: TRBJ2-7; CDR3aa: CASSSLYGDRGRSPYEQYF
abundance: .; v_gene: TRBV2; j_gene: TRBJ1-4; CDR3aa: CASGGPTNEKLFF
abundance: .; v_gene: TRBV5-1; j_gene: TRBJ2-5; CDR3aa: CASSLQQETQYF
abundance: many; v_gene: TRBV4-1; j_gene: TRBJ2-2; CDR3aa: CASSPTSGNTGELFF
abundance: .; v_gene: TRBV7-9; j_gene: TRBJ2-1; CDR3aa: CASSLDHWNEQFF
abundance: .; v_gene: TRBV5-4; j_gene: TRBJ2-5; CDR3aa: CASSPVGLAGQETQYF
abundance: few; v_gene: TRBV30; j_gene: TRBJ2-1; CDR3aa: CAWSGGVGYNEQFF
abundance: .; v_gene: TRBV28; j_gene: TRBJ2-6; CDR3aa: CASGSGANVLTF
abundance: .; v_gene: TRBV10-1; j_gene: TRBJ2-3; CDR3aa: CASSRDSSTDTQYF
abundance: .; v_gene: TRBV28; j_gene: TRBJ1-3; CDR3aa: CASSFSGNTIYF
abundance: .; v_gene: TRBV5-6; j_gene: TRBJ2-7; CDR3aa: CASSLVVGTSSLSYEQYF
abundance: few; v_gene: TRBV2; j_gene: TRBJ1-2; CDR3aa: CASEGGRLGYTF
abundance: few; v_gene: TRBV7-9; j_gene: TRBJ1-4; CDR3aa: CASSLLTGGNEKLFF
abundance: few; v_gene: TRBV27; j_gene: TRBJ1-1; CDR3aa: CASSSSRFSRNTEAFF
abundance: .; v_gene: TRBV7-8; j_gene: TRBJ2-2; CDR3aa: CASSSPGLAGFTGELFF
abundance: .; v_gene: TRBV7-8; j_gene: TRBJ2-1; CDR3aa: CASSLGRKGGRYNEQFF
abundance: many; v_gene: TRBV27; j_gene: TRBJ2-1; CDR3aa: CASRIAGFVNEQFF
abundance: .; v_gene: TRBV4-1; j_gene: TRBJ2-7; CDR3aa: CASSQDLAGAGYEQYF
abundance: .; v_gene: TRBV13; j_gene: TRBJ2-1; CDR3aa: CASSKGLAEYNEQFF